This TCR beta chain appears in the sequencing data of a study of blood T cell repertoires in COVID-19. Study-wide background: Researchers got acute and convalescent COVID-19 samples from the United States, Italy and Spain.

The ends were cut back, 4 bases at V and 4 bases at J, with 11 bases in the middle. The V gene's germline CDR1 is SGHNT and CDR2 YYREEE (reference sequence). This CDR3 has 13 amino acids. Authors' processing steps: Reference gene primer amplification in the assay estimated nucleated cell counts. Sequencing used immunoSEQ multiplex PCR; TCRdb keeps in-frame clones, though not all of them. Clone size and the V and J calls come from that table; the DNA yielded D and trimming. The sample holds roughly 350,000 clones, 75% to 90% seen once. The chain recombines TRBV5-4 with TRBJ1-1; D is possibly TRBD1 (5 bases). This clonotype originated in a woman aged 50 to 60 with COVID-19, enrolled during active disease. The sample was peripheral blood. The CDR3 region is CASSHDSATEAFF. CDR3 bases: TGTGCCAGCAGCCACGACAGCGCCACTGAAGCTTTCTTT. Using reference TRBV5-4 and TRBJ1-1 for the parts outside the CDR3, the full variable domain is ETGVTQSPTHLIKTRGQQVTLRCSSQSGHNTVSWYQQALGQGPQFIFQYYREEENGRGNFPPRFSGLQFPNYSSELNVNALELDDSALYLCASSHDSATEAFFGQGTRLTVV.